This section outlines one T cell receptor beta chain sequence together with its context. The antigen is undetermined. The entry originates in a study of early T cells in non-severe SARS-CoV-2 infection. Study as a whole: Investigators sequenced bulk RNA drawn from unsorted whole blood, and chains remained unpaired.

Separate cDNA molecules each had unique molecular identifiers attached to them. One entry per CDR3 protein, called by TCRdb with MiXCR from the 5' RACE reads. The table records about 83,000 distinct CDR3 sequences, 9% to 15% of them present only once. Trimming stripped 6 bases from V and 2 bases from J, with 16 bases between. CDR3 length equals 15 residues. Overall study findings and caveats: Database matching using VDJdb favored anti-spike CD8 responses, with private and CD4 specificities left missing.

Input material: whole blood. The chain carries TRBV12-3 or TRBV12-4 and TRBJ1-2; perhaps TRBD1 as D (5 bases). This TCR was sampled from an adult who was a healthcare worker with PCR-confirmed SARS-CoV-2 infection or an uninfected control (not recorded which). In nucleotides, the CDR3 is TGTGCCAGCAGCCGACTTTCCGAGGGGAACTATGGCTACACCTTC. Its translation is CASSRLSEGNYGYTF.